The clone carrying this T cell receptor beta chain was detected only a few times. Antigen: not known. The source of the sample is a study of blood T cells in healthy people across ages. Study conclusions and caveats: Per million T cells, TCR beta diversity dropped about linearly as age rose.

V was clipped by 4 bases and J by 3 bases, with 12 bases between them. CDR3 size: 14 residues. Germline CDR1 and CDR2: ENHRY and SYGVKD. The authors drew around 9.4 milliliters of peripheral blood from each donor. Primed by a sample-barcoded 5' primer and a J-beta primer mix, a second PCR proceeded for roughly 7 to 11 cycles. TCRdb reanalysed the 5' RACE reads using MiXCR and keeps one entry per CDR3 protein. Of more than 1.4 million distinct CDR3 sequences in the sample, 42% are singletons; the top ten hold around 8%. This chain joins TRBV10-3 and TRBJ1-2, with no clear D. This clonotype originated in a young woman in good health. Sequencing input: blood. The DNA of the CDR3 is TGTGCCATCAGTGGCCAGACGGGCGACTATGGCTACACCTTC. It codes for CAISGQTGDYGYTF.